These 26 T cell receptor beta chains share one sample of origin, sequenced in a study of OX40 agonist ivuxolimab in advanced cancers. The protocol was immunoSEQ multiplex PCR, while the TCRdb copy is restricted to in-frame clones and leaves out a portion. The table shows some 50,000 clones, with about 86% occurring only once. The input for sequencing was CD4+ or CD8+ T cells sorted from blood, taken in a trial of the OX40 agonist ivuxolimab. The origin of the receptors is an adult with an advanced solid tumor such as melanoma, head and neck, liver or kidney cancer.

The J gene is TRBJ2-7, the V gene TRBV4-1, with TRBD2 identical over 10 bases. Germline CDR1 and CDR2: MGHRA and YSYEKL. The CDR3 runs to 19 residues. J was trimmed by 6 bases and V by 0 bases; bases with no gene match: 17. The CDR3 region is CASSQERWTSGIKEPEQYF. CDR3 sequence (DNA): TGCGCCAGCAGCCAAGAAAGATGGACTAGCGGAATTAAAGAACCCGAGCAGTACTTC.

This clone was counted only a few times. The chain is built from TRBV4-2 and TRBJ1-5; D not certain. V was cut by 0 bases and J by 11 bases, with 14 bases left in between. Germline V lookup: CDR1 LGHNA, CDR2 YNFKEQ. The CDR3 is 14 residues long. The CDR3 nucleotides read TGTGCCAGCAGCCAAGAGGATGGAAGAAGGGCCCAGCATTTT. As protein: CASSQEDGRRAQHF.

V usage is TRBV7-8 and J usage is TRBJ2-5; D call uncertain. Gene TRBJ2-7 matches the end of the DNA better, so the J call may be wrong. The CDR3 runs to 11 residues. CDR1 and CDR2 from the germline V gene are SGHVS and FQNEAQ. CDR3 in amino acids: CARQYRYEQYF. The DNA for the CDR3 is TGTGCCAGACAGTACCGGTACGAGCAGTACTTC.

The chain has TRBV6-1 and TRBJ2-1; maybe TRBD2 (5 bases). Trimming took 8 bases from V and 7 from J, leaving 18 bases between them. The CDR3 consists of 14 residues. CDR1 is MNHNS, CDR2 SASEGT, per germline. The CDR3 spells CASGSSGRGNEQFF. CDR3 coding DNA: TGTGCCAGCGGCAGTTCGGGTCGCGGGAATGAGCAGTTCTTC.

The chain is built from TRBV4-2 and TRBJ2-1; 12 bases are shared with TRBD2. Germline V gene data show CDR1 as LGHNA and CDR2 as YNFKEQ. The V and J ends lost 5 bases and 8 bases, in that order; junction bases with no gene match: 7. The CDR3 has 15 amino acids. CDR3 bases: TGTGCCAGCAGCTCAAAGACTAGCGGGAGCCATGAGCAGTTCTTC. Translation gives CASSSKTSGSHEQFF.

The V and J genes are TRBV28 and TRBJ2-7; the D is unclear. The CDR3 is 12 residues long. Trimming shortened V by 2 bases and J by 2 bases, and 4 bases separated the two germline ends. In germline, CDR1 is MDHEN, CDR2 SYDVKM. This CDR3 reads CASSLITYEQYF. In DNA form, the CDR3 reads TGTGCCAGCAGTTTAATAACCTACGAGCAGTACTTC.

The chain links TRBV18 to TRBJ1-1, with D hard to call. The ends were cut back, 1 base at V and 1 base at J, with 7 bases in the middle. CDR1 is KGHSH and CDR2 is LQKENI in the germline V gene. The CDR3 spans 14 residues. The CDR3 DNA reads as TGTGCCAGCTCACCACAGGGTTCGAACACTGAAGCTTTCTTT. It specifies CASSPQGSNTEAFF.

This chain connects TRBV28 to TRBJ1-1; D gene unclear. Trimming pared 8 bases from V and 0 bases from J, leaving 10 bases between. The CDR3 has 13 residues. Germline CDR1 and CDR2: MDHEN and SYDVKM. As DNA, the CDR3 is TGTGCCAGCCGTACAGCCATGAACACTGAAGCTTTCTTT. Protein: CASRTAMNTEAFF.

The V gene is TRBV6-1, the J gene TRBJ1-2, with D perhaps TRBD1 (5 bases). Germline values: CDR1 MNHNS, CDR2 SASEGT. This CDR3 is built from 16 residues. Trimming pared 0 bases from V and 4 bases from J, leaving 15 bases between. CDR3 residues: CASSEAGDASAYGYTF. The CDR3 DNA follows: TGTGCCAGCAGTGAAGCTGGGGACGCGAGCGCCTATGGCTACACCTTC.

This clone has a single count. This rearrangement joins TRBV2 to TRBJ2-1; D not resolved. V was shortened by 2 bases and J by 8 bases, with 13 bases between the two germline ends. Germline values: CDR1 SNHLY, CDR2 FYNNEI. This CDR3 has 14 amino acids. DNA for the CDR3: TGTGCCAGCAGTGAACTGGGTCTAAGCGATGAGCAGTTCTTC. Amino acids: CASSELGLSDEQFF.

The CDR3 region has the DNA TGCGCCAGCAGCTTGGCCTCAGAGACCCAGTACTTC. This encodes CASSLASETQYF. V and J are TRBV5-1 and TRBJ2-5; D remains ambiguous. Germline CDR1 is SGHRS and CDR2 is YFSETQ. The V gene lost 0 bases and the J gene lost 4 bases, with 4 bases spanning the gap. The CDR3 runs 12 residues.

V gene TRBV7-9 combines with J gene TRBJ2-7, with 13 bases matching TRBD2. After removal of 1 base from V and 5 bases from J, the junction contained 8 bases not matched to a gene. CDR3 length: 17 residues. Germline CDR1 is SEHNR and CDR2 is FQNEAQ (reference sequence). CDR3 amino acids: CASSLGSLAGGPNEQYF. DNA of the CDR3: TGTGCCAGCAGCTTAGGGTCACTAGCGGGAGGGCCTAACGAGCAGTACTTC.

J is TRBJ2-3 and V is TRBV7-9; 10 bases agree with TRBD1. V shed 6 bases, J shed 3 bases, and the junction held 3 bases outside the gene matches. This CDR3 contains 14 residues. Germline CDR1 is SEHNR and CDR2 is FQNEAQ (reference sequence). This chain's CDR3 is CASRGTGATDTQYF. CDR3 nucleotide sequence: TGTGCCAGCAGGGGGACAGGGGCGACAGATACGCAGTATTTT.

This chain links TRBV28 with TRBJ2-7; unclear D gene. CDR1 and CDR2 (germline): MDHEN, SYDVKM. The CDR3 extends over 14 amino acids. V was shortened by 3 bases and J by 1 base, with 10 bases between the two germline ends. The CDR3, as DNA: TGTGCCAGCAGTTTCCTCCCGAGGTCCTACGAGCAGTACTTC. Its translation is CASSFLPRSYEQYF.

This rearrangement joins TRBV27 to TRBJ2-5; 9 bases map to TRBD2. Trimming cost V 6 bases and J 6 bases; bases outside gene matches: 11. The CDR3 consists of 15 residues. CDR1 and CDR2 from the germline V gene are MNHEY and SMNVEV (reference sequence). The CDR3: CASREAGGGMKTQYF. CDR3 bases: TGTGCCAGCAGGGAAGCGGGAGGCGGAATGAAGACCCAGTACTTC.

The rearrangement joins TRBV11-2 to TRBJ2-2; TRBD2 matches 8 bases. The germline V gene encodes CDR1 SGHAT and CDR2 FQNNGV. CDR3 length equals 17 residues. The ends lost 1 base at V and 3 bases at J; junction bases unmatched: 7. CDR3 in DNA: TGTGCCAGCAGCTTAGGGTTCCAGCGGGAGTACACCGGGGAGCTGTTTTTT. This codes for CASSLGFQREYTGELFF.

This clone was seen a single time. V is TRBV7-9 and J is TRBJ1-6, with 8 bases fitting TRBD1. Germline V gene sequence: CDR1 SEHNR, CDR2 FQNEAQ (reference sequence). The CDR3 totals 15 residues. After removal of 5 bases from V and 10 bases from J, the junction contained 10 bases not matched to a gene. CDR3 region: CASSPPQGAESPLHF. In DNA form, the CDR3 reads TGTGCCAGCAGCCCACCTCAGGGGGCCGAATCACCCCTCCACTTT.

The chain has TRBV19 and TRBJ2-3, with a possible D match to TRBD1 (5 bases). Germline V gives CDR1 LNHDA, CDR2 SQIVND (reference sequence). The V end lost 7 bases, the J end lost 4 bases, and 18 bases lay between the germline ends. The CDR3 runs 15 residues. CDR3 bases: TGTGCCAGTAACCAGGGAACTGTCGGGTCAGATACGCAGTATTTT. Its protein is CASNQGTVGSDTQYF.

This clone occurred once. The chain couples TRBV7-9 to TRBJ1-6; 8 bases map to TRBD1. Looked up from germline, CDR1 is SEHNR and CDR2 is FQNEAQ (reference sequence). V gave up 5 bases and J gave up 5 bases; unmatched junction bases: 5. The CDR3 extends over 15 amino acids. For the CDR3, the DNA is TGTGCCAGCAGCGAGACAGGGGCTCATAATTCACCCCTCCACTTT. It codes for CASSETGAHNSPLHF.

The rearrangement uses TRBV6-1 and TRBJ2-7; 7 nucleotides match TRBD1. Germline lookup yields CDR1 MNHNS and CDR2 SASEGT. CDR3 length equals 14 residues. The ends lost 8 bases at V and 1 base at J; junction bases unmatched: 8. CDR3 DNA: TGTGCCAGCGAGGGGACAGCAAGTTCCTACGAGCAGTACTTC. This encodes CASEGTASSYEQYF.

Only a few counts were recorded for this clone. The genes are TRBV28 and TRBJ2-5, with D possibly being TRBD1 (6 bases). The DNA end is a closer match to TRBJ2-7, so the J assignment may be wrong. The germline V gene encodes CDR1 MDHEN and CDR2 SYDVKM. The length of the CDR3 is 17 residues. The CDR3, as DNA: TGTGCCAGCAGCTCACAGGGAAATCTCTTATCCTCCTACGAGCAGTACTTC. It codes for CASSSQGNLLSSYEQYF.

This clone was detected only once. The V and J genes are TRBV2 and TRBJ1-2, with D hard to call. CDR3 length: 13 residues. Trimming removed 4 bases at V and 9 bases at J, with 15 bases between. Germline V CDR1 and CDR2: SNHLY, FYNNEI. In DNA, the CDR3 is TGTGCCAGCAGTGTTACCCCGCGAGAAAGCTACACCTTC. Translation gives CASSVTPRESYTF.

This chain links TRBV11-2 with TRBJ2-1; a weak D match, TRBD2 (6 bases). Germline CDR1 SGHAT, CDR2 FQNNGV. Trimming pared 5 bases from V and 10 bases from J, leaving 12 bases between. The CDR3 spans 12 residues. CDR3 residues: CASSTGSLEQFF. CDR3 in DNA: TGTGCCAGCAGCACCGGGAGTCTCGAGCAGTTCTTC.

In its sample, this clone was seen once. This rearrangement joins TRBV5-4 to TRBJ2-7; D not certain. The ends were cut back, 4 bases at V and 1 base at J, with 9 bases in the middle. CDR3 length: 13 amino acids. From germline, CDR1 is SGHNT and CDR2 YYREEE (reference sequence). CDR3 bases: TGTGCCAGCAGCGCCGTAGGGTCCTACGAGCAGTACTTC. This gives the protein CASSAVGSYEQYF.

V gene TRBV9 combines with J gene TRBJ1-1; 9 bases line up with TRBD1. V dropped 0 bases and J dropped 4; count of bases not matched to a gene: 7. Germline V gene sequence: CDR1 SGDLS, CDR2 YYNGEE. This CDR3 contains 16 residues. The CDR3 bases are TGTGCCAGCAGCGTAGGATCTGGACAGGGGTCCACTGAAGCTTTCTTT. Its translation: CASSVGSGQGSTEAFF.

This chain links TRBV29-1 with TRBJ2-1; 14 bases are shared with TRBD2. Losses at the gene ends were 1 base for V and 9 bases for J; bases not matched to a gene: 2. The CDR3 contains 14 residues. Germline CDR1 and CDR2: SQVTM and ANQGSEA. The DNA of the CDR3 is TGCAGCGTTGAAGGGACTAGCGGGAGGCCTGAGCAGTTCTTC. It codes for CSVEGTSGRPEQFF.